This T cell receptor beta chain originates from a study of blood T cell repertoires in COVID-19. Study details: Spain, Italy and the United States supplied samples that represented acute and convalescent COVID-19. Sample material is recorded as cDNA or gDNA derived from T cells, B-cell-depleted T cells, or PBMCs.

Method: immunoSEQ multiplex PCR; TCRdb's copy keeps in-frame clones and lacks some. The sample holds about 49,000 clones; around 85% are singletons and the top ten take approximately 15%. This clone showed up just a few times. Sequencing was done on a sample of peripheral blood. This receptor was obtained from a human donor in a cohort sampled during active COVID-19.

The CDR3 loop is CASSPGQGGNSPLHF. The CDR3 nucleotides read TGCGCCAGCAGCCCCGGACAGGGTGGAAATTCACCCCTCCACTTT. The V gene is TRBV5-1, the J gene TRBJ1-6; 8 bases are shared with TRBD1. Trimming removed 4 bases from V and 7 bases from J; junction bases left unmatched: 7. Germline V gene data show CDR1 as SGHRS and CDR2 as YFSETQ. The CDR3 contains 15 residues.